Listed below are T cell receptor beta chains from one sample, sequenced in a study of T-cell memory formation after mild COVID-19. MiXCR was run by TCRdb on the 5' RACE reads, yielding one entry per CDR3 protein. The table shows tens of thousands of distinct CDR3 sequences, with about 15% occurring only once. The material sequenced was PBMCs or a T cell subset sorted from them (not recorded which). These receptors originate from an adult woman who had mild COVID-19 (a few samples of this study predate the infection). Cell type and time point are not known. Each CDR3 is given with its conserved first and last residue. D genes are given only for firm matches. Only part of the rows carry a size: once, few, many, or a class if the clone is expanded.

size: NA; length: 17; J: TRBJ2-5; D: TRBD1; V: TRBV12-3/TRBV12-4; CDR3: CASSFPYSLTGLETQYF; DNA: TGTGCCAGCAGTTTCCCCTATTCCTTGACAGGGTTAGAGACCCAGTACTTC
size: NA; length: 13; J: TRBJ2-3; D: NA; V: TRBV7-2; CDR3: CASSTRSADTQYF; DNA: TGTGCCAGCAGCACCAGGTCCGCGGATACGCAGTATTTT
size: NA; length: 13; J: TRBJ2-7; D: NA; V: TRBV5-6; CDR3: CASSLVGTWEQYF; DNA: TGTGCCAGCAGCTTGGTCGGAACATGGGAGCAGTACTTC
size: few; length: 13; J: TRBJ1-1; D: NA; V: TRBV5-1; CDR3: CASSLVGEGEAFF; DNA: TGCGCCAGCAGCTTGGTAGGGGAAGGGGAAGCTTTCTTT
size: NA; length: 14; J: TRBJ2-3; D: TRBD2; V: TRBV6-4; CDR3: CASSELAGADTQYF; DNA: TGTGCCAGCAGTGAACTAGCGGGAGCAGATACGCAGTATTTT
size: NA; length: 17; J: TRBJ2-7; D: TRBD2; V: TRBV29-1; CDR3: CSVVSGLAGGSYYEQYF; DNA: TGCAGCGTTGTTTCTGGACTAGCGGGAGGTTCCTACTACGAGCAGTACTTC
size: NA; length: 10; J: TRBJ1-1; D: NA; V: TRBV20-1; CDR3: CSARRVEAFF; DNA: TGCAGTGCTAGGCGGGTTGAAGCTTTCTTT
size: NA; length: 14; J: TRBJ1-1; D: NA; V: TRBV10-3; CDR3: CAISESLQGTEAFF; DNA: TGTGCCATCAGTGAGTCCCTCCAGGGGACTGAAGCTTTCTTT
size: NA; length: 14; J: TRBJ1-5; D: TRBD1; V: TRBV12-3/TRBV12-4; CDR3: CASSFTGGWQPQHF; DNA: TGTGCCAGCAGTTTTACAGGGGGCTGGCAGCCCCAGCATTTT
size: many; length: 14; J: TRBJ2-3; D: TRBD2; V: TRBV7-8; CDR3: CASSGTSGTDTQYF; DNA: TGTGCCAGCAGCGGGACTAGCGGCACAGATACGCAGTATTTT
size: NA; length: 14; J: TRBJ2-7; D: TRBD1; V: TRBV4-1; CDR3: CASSIYRGSYEQYF; DNA: TGCGCCAGCAGCATCTACAGGGGTTCCTACGAGCAGTACTTC
size: NA; length: 15; J: TRBJ2-1; D: TRBD2; V: TRBV27; CDR3: CASSLVPSGEFRQFF; DNA: TGTGCCAGCAGTTTAGTACCTAGCGGGGAATTTAGGCAGTTCTTC
size: few; length: 15; J: TRBJ2-1; D: NA; V: TRBV4-1; CDR3: CASSQLRQKNNEQFF; DNA: TGCGCCAGCAGCCAACTCCGACAGAAGAACAATGAGCAGTTCTTC
size: few; length: 13; J: TRBJ1-5; D: NA; V: TRBV4-1; CDR3: CASSQDREQPQHF; DNA: TGCGCCAGCAGCCAAGATCGCGAACAGCCCCAGCATTTT
size: NA; length: 14; J: TRBJ1-1; D: TRBD1; V: TRBV29-1; CDR3: CSVDPGTANTEAFF; DNA: TGCAGCGTTGATCCCGGGACAGCAAACACTGAAGCTTTCTTT
size: NA; length: 16; J: TRBJ2-5; D: TRBD2; V: TRBV7-9; CDR3: CASSRTSGSVTETQYF; DNA: TGTGCCAGCAGCCGGACTAGCGGGAGCGTGACAGAGACCCAGTACTTC
size: few; length: 16; J: TRBJ2-7; D: TRBD1; V: TRBV7-9; CDR3: CASSPRQGRSAYEQYF; DNA: TGTGCCAGCAGCCCTAGACAGGGGCGATCCGCCTACGAGCAGTACTTC
size: few; length: 13; J: TRBJ2-7; D: TRBD1; V: TRBV11-2; CDR3: CASSYITGDEQYF; DNA: TGTGCCAGCAGCTACATTACAGGGGACGAGCAGTACTTC
size: few; length: 14; J: TRBJ2-7; D: NA; V: TRBV19; CDR3: CASSNVGGSYEQYF; DNA: TGTGCCAGTAGTAACGTGGGGGGCTCCTACGAGCAGTACTTC
size: NA; length: 14; J: TRBJ2-2; D: NA; V: TRBV29-1; CDR3: CSVEVGLNTGELFF; DNA: TGCAGCGTTGAAGTCGGGCTTAACACCGGGGAGCTGTTTTTT
size: few; length: 14; J: TRBJ2-7; D: NA; V: TRBV7-6; CDR3: CASCPGALLGEQYF; DNA: TGTGCCAGCTGCCCCGGGGCGTTGCTGGGCGAGCAGTACTTC
size: many; length: 11; J: TRBJ2-7; D: NA; V: TRBV5-6; CDR3: CASSYLGEQYF; DNA: TGTGCCAGCAGTTACCTCGGCGAGCAGTACTTC
size: NA; length: 13; J: TRBJ1-1; D: NA; V: TRBV4-3; CDR3: CASSHYKYSEAFF; DNA: TGCGCCAGCAGCCATTATAAGTACAGTGAAGCTTTCTTT
size: few; length: 15; J: TRBJ2-1; D: TRBD1; V: TRBV20-1; CDR3: CSARVTRGPSNEQFF; DNA: TGCAGTGCTAGAGTAACCAGGGGGCCTTCCAATGAGCAGTTCTTC
size: many; length: 14; J: TRBJ2-7; D: TRBD2; V: TRBV20-1; CDR3: CSATGSGMTYEQYF; DNA: TGCAGTGCTACGGGTAGCGGGATGACCTACGAGCAGTACTTC
size: few; length: 12; J: TRBJ2-7; D: NA; V: TRBV3-1; CDR3: CASSQGAYEQYF; DNA: TGTGCCAGCAGCCAAGGGGCATACGAGCAGTACTTC
size: few; length: 17; J: TRBJ2-1; D: TRBD2; V: TRBV6-2/TRBV6-3; CDR3: CASSYTISGTRGNEQFF; DNA: TGTGCCAGCAGTTACACGATCTCCGGGACTAGGGGCAATGAGCAGTTCTTC
size: few; length: 16; J: TRBJ2-3; D: TRBD2; V: TRBV4-2; CDR3: CASSQWTSGGADTQYF; DNA: TGTGCCAGCAGCCAATGGACTAGCGGGGGGGCAGATACGCAGTATTTT
size: NA; length: 15; J: TRBJ2-7; D: TRBD2; V: TRBV12-3/TRBV12-4; CDR3: CASSTAWGGAYEQYF; DNA: TGTGCCAGCAGTACCGCCTGGGGGGGTGCCTACGAGCAGTACTTC
size: few; length: 16; J: TRBJ2-5; D: TRBD2; V: TRBV4-3; CDR3: CASSQGVRTSEETQYF; DNA: TGCGCCAGCAGCCAAGGGGTTCGGACTAGCGAAGAGACCCAGTACTTC
size: NA; length: 18; J: TRBJ2-2; D: TRBD1; V: TRBV11-3; CDR3: CASSLEERDRGLVGELFF; DNA: TGTGCCAGCAGCTTAGAAGAGAGGGACAGGGGGCTGGTCGGGGAGCTGTTTTTT
size: NA; length: 14; J: TRBJ2-7; D: NA; V: TRBV3-1; CDR3: CASSQETSSYEQYF; DNA: TGTGCCAGCAGCCAAGAGACTAGCTCCTACGAGCAGTACTTC
size: NA; length: 14; J: TRBJ2-7; D: NA; V: TRBV5-8; CDR3: CASSLIGDGYEQYF; DNA: TGTGCCAGCAGCTTGATTGGGGATGGGTACGAGCAGTACTTC
size: few; length: 15; J: TRBJ1-2; D: NA; V: TRBV12-3/TRBV12-4; CDR3: CASSFRGARMYGYTF; DNA: TGTGCCAGCAGTTTCCGGGGGGCGCGGATGTATGGCTACACCTTC
size: few; length: 15; J: TRBJ2-2; D: TRBD1; V: TRBV7-6; CDR3: CASSRRDRATGELFF; DNA: TGTGCCAGCAGCCGCCGGGACAGGGCTACCGGGGAGCTGTTTTTT
size: few; length: 15; J: TRBJ1-5; D: NA; V: TRBV27; CDR3: CATTRGPSSNQPQHF; DNA: TGTGCCACCACCAGAGGTCCTTCTAGTAATCAGCCCCAGCATTTT
size: medium-sized; length: 19; J: TRBJ2-3; D: TRBD2; V: TRBV3-1; CDR3: CASSRLTLAGGSPTDTQYF; DNA: TGTGCCAGCAGCCGTCTCACCCTAGCCGGGGGGTCGCCCACAGATACGCAGTATTTT
size: NA; length: 13; J: TRBJ2-2; D: NA; V: TRBV30; CDR3: CAWRLGNTGELFF; DNA: TGTGCCTGGAGGTTGGGGAACACCGGGGAGCTGTTTTTT
size: few; length: 12; J: TRBJ2-7; D: NA; V: TRBV4-1; CDR3: CASSQEGEVQYF; DNA: TGCGCCAGCAGCCAAGAGGGGGAAGTGCAGTACTTC
size: few; length: 13; J: TRBJ2-3; D: NA; V: TRBV28; CDR3: CASSSRQTDTQYF; DNA: TGTGCCAGCAGCAGCCGGCAAACAGATACGCAGTATTTT
size: NA; length: 18; J: TRBJ2-7; D: NA; V: TRBV4-3; CDR3: CASSQDHYGPSEFYEQYF; DNA: TGCGCCAGCAGCCAAGATCATTACGGGCCTAGCGAGTTCTACGAGCAGTACTTC
size: few; length: 16; J: TRBJ2-7; D: TRBD1; V: TRBV4-2; CDR3: CASSQSGTGVSYEQYF; DNA: TGTGCCAGCAGCCAGTCCGGGACAGGGGTCTCCTACGAGCAGTACTTC
size: few; length: 17; J: TRBJ2-1; D: TRBD2; V: TRBV4-3; CDR3: CASSQDISGRGYNEQFF; DNA: TGCGCCAGCAGCCAAGATATCAGCGGGAGGGGTTACAATGAGCAGTTCTTC
size: NA; length: 15; J: TRBJ2-4; D: NA; V: TRBV7-9; CDR3: CASSLEEGEPNIQYF; DNA: TGTGCCAGCAGCCTAGAGGAGGGGGAACCAAACATTCAGTACTTC
size: few; length: 14; J: TRBJ2-4; D: NA; V: TRBV24-1; CDR3: CATSDRLAKNIQYF; DNA: TGTGCCACCTCTGACAGACTAGCCAAAAACATTCAGTACTTC
size: NA; length: 18; J: TRBJ2-1; D: TRBD2; V: TRBV4-3; CDR3: CASSQDVTSGSRLNEQFF; DNA: TGCGCCAGCAGCCAAGATGTAACTAGCGGGAGTCGCTTGAATGAGCAGTTCTTC